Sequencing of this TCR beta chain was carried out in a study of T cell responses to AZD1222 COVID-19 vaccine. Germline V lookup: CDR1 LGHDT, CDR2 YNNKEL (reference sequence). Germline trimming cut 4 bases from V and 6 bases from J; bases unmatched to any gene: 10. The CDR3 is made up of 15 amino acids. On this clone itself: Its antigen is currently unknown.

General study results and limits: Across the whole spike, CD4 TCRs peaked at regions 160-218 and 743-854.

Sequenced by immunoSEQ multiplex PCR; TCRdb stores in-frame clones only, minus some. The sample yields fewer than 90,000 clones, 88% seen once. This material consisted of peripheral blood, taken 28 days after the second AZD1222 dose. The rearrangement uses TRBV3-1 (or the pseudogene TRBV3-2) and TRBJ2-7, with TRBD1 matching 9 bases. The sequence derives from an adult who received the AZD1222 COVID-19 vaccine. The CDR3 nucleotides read TGTGCCAGCAGCCCATATCGGACAGGGGTGGGCGAGCAGTACTTC. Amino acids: CASSPYRTGVGEQYF.